This T cell receptor beta chain was observed in a study of shared clonotypes between healthy human individuals. Only in-frame clones appear in the TCRdb table, and some are missing; sequencing was by immunoSEQ multiplex PCR. The table has around 1.5 million clones, approximately 98% seen once; the top ten hold about 0.45%. CDR3 length equals 15 residues. The germline V gene encodes CDR1 MGHRA and CDR2 YSYEKL. V trimming: 4 bases; J trimming: 3 bases; junction bases outside the gene matches: 7. With respect to this clone: Its antigen is undetermined.

Study-wide results and limits: It was observed that around 5% of naive CD4 clonotypes were shared across several donors.

The receptor comes from a man aged 25-45 years in good health. This chain connects TRBV4-1 to TRBJ2-7; TRBD2 agrees at 9 bases. Sequenced: naive CD4+ T cells sorted from blood. As for subset: CD45RA+ positively selected. As DNA, the CDR3 is TGCGCCAGCAGCCCTCTAGCGGGAACTGTCTACGAGCAGTACTTC. Translation gives CASSPLAGTVYEQYF.